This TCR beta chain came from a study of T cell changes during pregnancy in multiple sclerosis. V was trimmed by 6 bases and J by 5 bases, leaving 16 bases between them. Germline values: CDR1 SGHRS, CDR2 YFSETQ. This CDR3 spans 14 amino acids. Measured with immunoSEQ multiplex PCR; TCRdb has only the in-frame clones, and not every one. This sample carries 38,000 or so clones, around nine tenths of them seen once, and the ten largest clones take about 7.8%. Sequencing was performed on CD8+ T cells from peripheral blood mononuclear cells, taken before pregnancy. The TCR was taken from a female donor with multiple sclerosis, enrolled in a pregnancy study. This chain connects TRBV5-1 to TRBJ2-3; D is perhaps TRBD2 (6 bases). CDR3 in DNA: TGCGCCAGCAAGAGTTCGGGGGTGGTAGATACGCAGTATTTT. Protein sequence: CASKSSGVVDTQYF.